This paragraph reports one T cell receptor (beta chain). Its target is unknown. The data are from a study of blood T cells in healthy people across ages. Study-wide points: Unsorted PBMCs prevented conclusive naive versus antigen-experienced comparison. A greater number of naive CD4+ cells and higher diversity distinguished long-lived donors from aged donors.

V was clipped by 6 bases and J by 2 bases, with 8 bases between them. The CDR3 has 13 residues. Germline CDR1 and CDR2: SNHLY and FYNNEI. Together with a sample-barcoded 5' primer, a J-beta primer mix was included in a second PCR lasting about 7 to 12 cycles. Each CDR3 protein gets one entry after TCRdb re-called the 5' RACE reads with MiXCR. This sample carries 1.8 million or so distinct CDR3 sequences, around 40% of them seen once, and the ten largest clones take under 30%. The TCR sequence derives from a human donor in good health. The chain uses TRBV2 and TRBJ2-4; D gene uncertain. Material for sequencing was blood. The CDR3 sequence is CASSGESKNIQYF. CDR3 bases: TGTGCCAGCAGCGGAGAGTCCAAAAACATTCAGTACTTC.